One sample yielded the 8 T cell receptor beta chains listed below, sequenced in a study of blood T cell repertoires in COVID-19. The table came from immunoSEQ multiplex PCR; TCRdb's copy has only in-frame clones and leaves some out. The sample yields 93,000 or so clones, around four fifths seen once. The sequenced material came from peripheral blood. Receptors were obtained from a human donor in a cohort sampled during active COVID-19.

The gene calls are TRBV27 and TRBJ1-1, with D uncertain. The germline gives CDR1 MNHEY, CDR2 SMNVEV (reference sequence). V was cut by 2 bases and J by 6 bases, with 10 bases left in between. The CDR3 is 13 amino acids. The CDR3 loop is CASSLLGAPEAFF. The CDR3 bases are TGTGCCAGCAGTTTACTGGGAGCCCCTGAAGCTTTCTTT.

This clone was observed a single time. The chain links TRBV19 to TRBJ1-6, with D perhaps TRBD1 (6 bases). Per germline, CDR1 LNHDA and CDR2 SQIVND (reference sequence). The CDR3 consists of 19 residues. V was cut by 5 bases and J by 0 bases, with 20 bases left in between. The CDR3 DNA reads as TGTGCCAGTAGTGACCTTGGGGCAGGGGCTCGCTCCTATAATTCACCCCTCCACTTT. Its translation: CASSDLGAGARSYNSPLHF.

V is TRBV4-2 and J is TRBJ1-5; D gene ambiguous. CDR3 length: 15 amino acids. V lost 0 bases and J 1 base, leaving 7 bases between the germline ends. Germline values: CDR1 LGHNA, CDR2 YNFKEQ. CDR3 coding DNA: TGTGCCAGCAGCCAAGAGCCACAGAGCAATCAGCCCCAGCATTTT. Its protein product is CASSQEPQSNQPQHF.

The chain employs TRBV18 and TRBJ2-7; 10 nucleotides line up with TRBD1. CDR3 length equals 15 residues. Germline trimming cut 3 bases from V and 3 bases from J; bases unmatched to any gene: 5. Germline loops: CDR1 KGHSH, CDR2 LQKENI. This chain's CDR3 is CASSPGQGVIYEQYF. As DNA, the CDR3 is TGTGCCAGCTCACCCGGACAGGGGGTTATCTACGAGCAGTACTTC.

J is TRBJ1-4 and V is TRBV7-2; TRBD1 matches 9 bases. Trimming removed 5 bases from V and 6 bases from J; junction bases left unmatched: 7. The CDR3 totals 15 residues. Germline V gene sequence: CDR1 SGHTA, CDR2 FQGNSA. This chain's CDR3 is CASSLRGQGDEKLFF. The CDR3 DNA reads TGTGCCAGCAGCCTCCGGGGACAGGGCGATGAAAAACTGTTTTTT.

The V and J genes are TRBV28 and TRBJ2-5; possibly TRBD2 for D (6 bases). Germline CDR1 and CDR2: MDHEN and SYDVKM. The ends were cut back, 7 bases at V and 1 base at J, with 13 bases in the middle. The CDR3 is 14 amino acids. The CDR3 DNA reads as TGTGCCAGCAAAGGGGCGGGGAGCCAAGAGACCCAGTACTTC. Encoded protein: CASKGAGSQETQYF.

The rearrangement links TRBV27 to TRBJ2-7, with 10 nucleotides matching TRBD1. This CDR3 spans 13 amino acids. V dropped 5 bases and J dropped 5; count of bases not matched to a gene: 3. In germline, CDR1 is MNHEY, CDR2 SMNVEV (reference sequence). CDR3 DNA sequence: TGTGCCAGCAGTCGACAGGGGGCCGACGAGCAGTACTTC. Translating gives CASSRQGADEQYF.

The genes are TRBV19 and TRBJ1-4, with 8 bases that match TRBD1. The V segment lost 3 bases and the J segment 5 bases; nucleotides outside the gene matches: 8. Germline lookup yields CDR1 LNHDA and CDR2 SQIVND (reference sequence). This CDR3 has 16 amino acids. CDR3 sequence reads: CASSISGGGINEKLFF. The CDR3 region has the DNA TGTGCCAGTAGTATCTCAGGGGGCGGAATCAATGAAAAACTGTTTTTT.